The 16 T cell receptor beta chains below come from one sample, sequenced in a study of Ad26.COV2.S vaccination and SARS-CoV-2 variants. Assay: immunoSEQ multiplex PCR; the TCRdb copy retains only in-frame clones and omits some. This table holds about 400,000 clones, roughly 90% found once. The treatment was: roughly 18 received Ad26.COV2.S at low or high dose, single or two shots; several received placebo; per-sample allocation not given. Day 63 following the first vaccine or placebo injection was when the samples were taken. Material: peripheral blood, obtained in a trial of Ad26.COV2.S vaccine versus placebo. The source is a person between 18 and 65 years old who received the Ad26.COV2.S COVID-19 vaccine or a placebo.

This chain joins TRBV6-5 and TRBJ2-7; 8 positions agree with TRBD2. There are 15 residues in the CDR3. Germline V CDR1 and CDR2: MNHEY, SVGAGI. The junction had 7 bases not matched to a gene; V was cut back by 4 bases and J by 2 bases. The CDR3 loop reads CASSSWSGGTYEQYF. CDR3 in DNA: TGTGCCAGCAGTTCTTGGAGCGGGGGAACCTACGAGCAGTACTTC.

The chain is built from TRBV28 and TRBJ1-2; D is unresolved. Germline loops: CDR1 MDHEN, CDR2 SYDVKM. The CDR3 loop spans 15 amino acids. V lost 2 bases to trimming and J lost 2 bases, with 12 bases between them. CDR3 amino acids: CASSLPGEHNYGYTF. The CDR3 bases are TGTGCCAGCAGTTTACCCGGAGAACACAACTATGGCTACACCTTC.

The chain employs TRBV21-1 and TRBJ1-1. TRBV21-1 represents a pseudogene. The CDR3 is 13 amino acids. CDR3 in amino acids: CASLLTENTEAFF. CDR3 coding DNA: TGTGCCAGCCTCCTGACTGAGAACACTGAAGCTTTCTTT.

This rearrangement joins TRBV4-1 to TRBJ2-7; D possibly matches TRBD1 or TRBD2 (5 bases each). Trimming pared 3 bases from V and 5 bases from J, leaving 20 bases between. This CDR3 is built from 16 residues. Germline V gene data show CDR1 as MGHRA and CDR2 as YSYEKL. DNA for the CDR3: TGCGCCAGCAGCCACCAAGAGAAGAGAGGGGCTAACGAGCAGTACTTC. It yields the protein CASSHQEKRGANEQYF.

This rearrangement joins TRBV5-6 to TRBJ2-5, with D maybe TRBD2 (5 bases). Deletions cut 5 bases from V and 1 base from J, with 21 bases between. Germline V gene data show CDR1 as SGHDT and CDR2 as YYEEEE. This CDR3 contains 17 residues. CDR3 nucleotides: TGTGCCAGCAGTGGGAGAGGGAATACACCTACCCAAGAGACCCAGTACTTC. It is translated as CASSGRGNTPTQETQYF.

The gene calls are TRBV11-2 and TRBJ2-1, with 8 bases identical to TRBD2. The CDR3 has 18 amino acids. Trimming cost V 5 bases and J 0 bases; bases outside gene matches: 12. The germline V gene has CDR1 SGHAT and CDR2 FQNNGV. DNA of the CDR3: TGTGCCAGCAGCCTTTTAACCTCCGGGACTAGCTCCTACAATGAGCAGTTCTTC. Amino acids: CASSLLTSGTSSYNEQFF.

V and J are TRBV7-9 and TRBJ1-3; D unresolved. Germline V gives CDR1 SEHNR, CDR2 FQNEAQ (reference sequence). V lost 3 bases and J 1 base, leaving 10 bases between the germline ends. The CDR3 has 15 residues. The CDR3 spells CASSLSLGSGNTIYF. DNA for the CDR3: TGTGCCAGCAGCTTGAGTTTGGGGTCTGGAAACACCATATATTTT.

In this sample, this clone turned up a few times. J is TRBJ1-5 and V is TRBV7-9; D gene ambiguous. The CDR3 runs to 14 residues. Trimming pared 3 bases from V and 0 bases from J, leaving 6 bases between. Germline CDR1 is SEHNR and CDR2 is FQNEAQ (reference sequence). The DNA for the CDR3 is TGTGCCAGCAGCTTCGGAGCTAGCAATCAGCCCCAGCATTTT. Its translation is CASSFGASNQPQHF.

The V and J genes are TRBV5-6 and TRBJ2-4; D ambiguous. Looked up from germline, CDR1 is SGHDT and CDR2 is YYEEEE. The V and J ends lost 4 bases and 8 bases respectively, with 13 bases between them. This CDR3 is 13 amino acids long. CDR3 sequence (DNA): TGTGCCAGCAGCCTGTCGACATGGGACATTCAGTACTTC. This encodes CASSLSTWDIQYF.

This rearrangement joins TRBV4-3 to TRBJ2-1, with 13 bases matching TRBD2. This CDR3 is built from 15 residues. The germline CDR1 and CDR2 sequences are LGHNA and YSLEER. V gave up 4 bases and J gave up 7 bases; unmatched junction bases: 4. The CDR3 nucleotides read TGCGCCAGCAGCCCTTTACTAGCGGGGGGGAATGAGCAGTTCTTC. This sequence encodes CASSPLLAGGNEQFF.

V and J are TRBV10-1 and TRBJ2-1; possible D gene TRBD2, 6 bases. Trimming stripped 0 bases from V and 2 bases from J, with 17 bases between. Germline CDR1 is WNHNN and CDR2 is SYGVQD (reference sequence). This CDR3 region has 18 residues. The CDR3 spells CASSESFLPGLTYNEQFF. The CDR3 region has the DNA TGCGCCAGCAGTGAGTCCTTTTTGCCGGGACTGACCTACAATGAGCAGTTCTTC.

The rearrangement joins TRBV6-5 to TRBJ2-7; TRBD2 agrees at 9 bases. CDR1 is MNHEY, CDR2 SVGAGI, per germline. The CDR3 is 16 amino acids. With 3 bases clipped from V and 0 bases from J, the junction kept 6 bases outside the gene matches. The CDR3 here is CASSYSASGVSYEQYF. CDR3 coding DNA: TGTGCCAGCAGTTATTCGGCTAGCGGGGTCTCCTACGAGCAGTACTTC.

The rearrangement links TRBV5-6 to TRBJ2-7, with 10 positions matching TRBD1. Germline V gene lookup returns CDR1 SGHDT and CDR2 YYEEEE. The CDR3 contains 15 residues. V was pared by 0 bases and J by 2 bases, with 2 bases of the junction left unmatched. CDR3 sequence (DNA): TGTGCCAGCAGCTTGGGGACAGGGGGACCCTACGAGCAGTACTTC. Protein product: CASSLGTGGPYEQYF.

This clone was found once. The V call is TRBV27, the J call TRBJ2-7; TRBD1 is a possible D gene (7 bases). This CDR3 is 15 amino acids long. Germline V gene lookup returns CDR1 MNHEY and CDR2 SMNVEV (reference sequence). The ends were cut back, 1 base at V and 1 base at J, with 11 bases in the middle. The CDR3 DNA is TGTGCCAGCAGTTTATACCAGGGGGGATCCTACGAGCAGTACTTC. Translating it yields CASSLYQGGSYEQYF.

The chain is built from TRBV5-1 and TRBJ2-2; no firm D call. Trimming removed 0 bases from V and 6 bases from J, with 6 bases in between. CDR3 length: 13 amino acids. Germline CDR1 reads SGHRS; CDR2 reads YFSETQ. The CDR3 DNA follows: TGCGCCAGCAGCTTGGGGGTGGCCGGGGAGCTGTTTTTT. This translates into CASSLGVAGELFF.

V is TRBV12-3 or TRBV12-4 and J is TRBJ1-1; a possible D gene is TRBD1 (5 bases). The V end was cut by 3 bases, the J end by 6 bases, with 8 bases between. The CDR3 is made up of 12 amino acids. The CDR3 sequence: CASSFWGAEAFF. The CDR3 nucleotides read TGTGCCAGCAGTTTTTGGGGGGCTGAAGCTTTCTTT.